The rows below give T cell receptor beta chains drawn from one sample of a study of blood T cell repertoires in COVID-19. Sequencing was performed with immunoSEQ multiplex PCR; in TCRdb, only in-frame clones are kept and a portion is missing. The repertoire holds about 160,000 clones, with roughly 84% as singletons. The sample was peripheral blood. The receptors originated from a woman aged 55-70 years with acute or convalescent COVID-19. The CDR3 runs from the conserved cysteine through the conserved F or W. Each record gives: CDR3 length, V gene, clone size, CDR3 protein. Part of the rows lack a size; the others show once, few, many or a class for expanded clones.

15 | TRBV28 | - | CASSSTVFGAETQYF
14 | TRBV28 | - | CASSSTGGNQPQHF
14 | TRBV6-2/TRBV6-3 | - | CASSYLGEGYEQYF
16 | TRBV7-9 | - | CASSLLTPSQTYEQYF
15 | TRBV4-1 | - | CASSQAQQPNQPQHF
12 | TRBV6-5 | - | CASRAGPDTQYF
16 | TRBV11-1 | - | CASSPGQGASSYEQYF
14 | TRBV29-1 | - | CSAGGDRGLYGYTF
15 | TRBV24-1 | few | CATSVRDSYNEKLFF
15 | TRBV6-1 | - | CASSERQGVSYGYTF
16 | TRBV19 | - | CASSIYGTGVREKLFF
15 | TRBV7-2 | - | CASSLGGLGNQPQHF
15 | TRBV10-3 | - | CAISAGTGGENEQFF
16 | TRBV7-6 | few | CASSRSGGKSQETQYF
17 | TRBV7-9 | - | CASSLGQRGKRADTQYF
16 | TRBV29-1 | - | CSVEIYGLSMEYEQYF
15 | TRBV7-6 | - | CASTRGGLGTDTQYF
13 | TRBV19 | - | CASSISLAGELFF
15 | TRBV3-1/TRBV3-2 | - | CASSQAGSSNQPQHF
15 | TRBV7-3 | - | CASSQGRGIYNEQFF
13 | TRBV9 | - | CASSVKENSPLHF
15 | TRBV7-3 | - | CASSRLRPPSYEQYF
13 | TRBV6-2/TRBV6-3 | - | CASSRGNTGELFF
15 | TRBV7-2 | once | CASSTQWTGKNGYTF
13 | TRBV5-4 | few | CASSSETGQPQHF
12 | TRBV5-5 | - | CASSYRDYGYTF
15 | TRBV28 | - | CASSAFREVNEKLFF
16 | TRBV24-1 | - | CATSDPSGLSTDTQYF
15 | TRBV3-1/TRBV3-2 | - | CASSQTRGIYTEAFF
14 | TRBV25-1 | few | CASVPGQYNSPLHF
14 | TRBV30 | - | CAWSLTGDNQPQHF
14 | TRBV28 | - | CASRKTGANTEAFF
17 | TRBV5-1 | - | CASSRGRHGGTQETQYF
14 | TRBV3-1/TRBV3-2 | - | CASSLGLAGYEQYF
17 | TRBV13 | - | CASSLGGGQRLNYGYTF
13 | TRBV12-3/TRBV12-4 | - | CASSLGPNGGYTF
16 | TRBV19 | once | CASSSHGTATDQPQHF
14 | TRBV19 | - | CASSMSLNTGELFF
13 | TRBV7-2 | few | CASSLDRNSPLHF
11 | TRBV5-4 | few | CASSPGQEQYF
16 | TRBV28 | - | CASKGTLRGRVDTIYF
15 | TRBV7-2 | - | CASSLLGQGQETQYF
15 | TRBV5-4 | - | CASSLGQGWTDTQYF
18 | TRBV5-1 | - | CASSQWNPPAGFRETQYF
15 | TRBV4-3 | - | CASSLDRFSYNEQFF
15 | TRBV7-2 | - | CASSLGGLAKETQYF
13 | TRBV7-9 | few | CASNTGGQTEAFF
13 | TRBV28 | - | CASIRGLLETQYF
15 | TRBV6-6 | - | CASSSTGKSSYEQYF
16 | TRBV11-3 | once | CASSARLARNTGELFF
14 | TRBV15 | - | CATSRGTQGGEQFF